This T cell receptor beta chain was identified in a study of cytomegalovirus exposure and HLA in healthy donors (dated by TCRdb to about 2017). Some background on the complete study: An earlier analysis of several hundred of the donors reported approximately 270 Gb of sequence data and 100 million to 140 million unique TCR beta sequences from some 180 million T cells. Donor age, sex, ethnicity and CMV serostatus were compiled together with the repertoire data. In addition to the first cohort of 666 subjects, a separate validation cohort of 100 to 150 different subjects was used. Class I and class II HLA loci were covered by the typing at four-digit resolution. A later analysis re-analyzed previously published TCR beta repertoires from roughly 630 donors and added high-resolution HLA genotyping to study TCR occurrence patterns. The study aimed to test whether signatures of past pathogen exposure could be identified by cataloging public T cell receptors. In the later analysis, no new phenotypic data were used to find candidate immune exposures; instead, reliance was placed on TCR beta sequences and their occurrence across donors. About five DR-DQ haplotypes were treated as single units for association and clustering because of strong linkage in the cohort. In a later genetic analysis, genome-wide SNP genotypes for about three fifths of the roughly 670 donors were used, and that subset was treated as a discovery cohort. Among a few hundred genotyped donors of the cohort, an average of around 240,000 unique TCR beta nucleotide sequences were sequenced per donor, roughly 20% of them non-productive. An earlier analysis of fewer than 750 of the donors used high-throughput TCR beta sequencing to judge whether each TCR beta V gene segment behaved as functional or pseudogenic. To predict cytomegalovirus infection status, the study combined high-throughput TCR immunosequencing, statistical association of individual TCRs with disease status, and machine learning. Typing coverage varied by locus: roughly 620-630 donors for A, B, C, DRB1 and DQB1; more than 500 for DQA1; more than 600 for DPA1; 450 to 480 for DPB1. The study profiled the T cell repertoires of 666 subjects by immunosequencing and related them to cytomegalovirus serostatus. Among the roughly 400 genotyped donors, about 83% belonged to the genetic ancestry cluster associated with self-reported Caucasian donors. Every repertoire in the discovery cohort had been generated on one and the same sequencing platform. An early release that covered 640 HLA-typed donors contained 250 to 350 gigabases of sequencing data and 85 million to 100 million unique TCR sequences. The study at large found these results: A further reported finding was that TCR beta sequences accurately predicted the HLA-A and HLA-B alleles for most subjects in the first cohort. The cohort was sequenced for TCR beta chains only, and without alpha or paired-chain data the features that could be detected were limited. A few of the identified cytomegalovirus-associated TCR beta chains were confirmed in vitro to be specific for cytomegalovirus antigens. Most TCR sequences were seen in very few donors, while some public TCRs were found in many individuals. In a later analysis, 16,951 TCR beta sequences were associated with specific HLA alleles at a false discovery rate of 0.05. It was suggested by the authors that the approach could potentially be generalized to other disease states and immunological phenotypes. Assigning TCR associations to individual alleles was difficult when HLA alleles, especially DR and DQ, strongly co-occurred. The sequencing pipeline was judged likely to have produced a cluster of highly shared sequence variants as a technical artifact. V-gene and J-gene trimming of TCR beta chains was associated with a missense DCLRE1C variant in a later genetic analysis, and the association was replicated in an independent cohort. Broadly in line with IMGT annotations, most TCR beta V segments showed up in productive rearrangements about 90% or about 30% of the time in an earlier analysis of several hundred of the donors. Immune exposure information for the cohort was limited to CMV serostatus. Because HLA typing was unavailable for some donors at each locus, only the typed subset was used in association tests. In a later analysis, the rate of TCR association differed among HLA loci, with DRB1 alleles having the most associated TCRs and HLA-C alleles having the fewest. The classifier was reported to diagnose cytomegalovirus status with high specificity and sensitivity in both the original and validation cohorts. In a later analysis, HLA-associated TCR beta chains were found to be more clonally expanded and to have lower generation probabilities than equally common non-associated chains. Over 15 rarely observed V segments, including chromosome 9 orphons, were excluded from the earlier analysis of some 590 of the donors because counts were too low. A total of roughly 160 TCR beta chains were listed by the study as associated with cytomegalovirus. Linkage disequilibrium might explain the correlated functional status among segregating V segments, but an unknown experimental factor could not be ruled out. Because the 87-base-pair reads could not distinguish some IMGT-functional V segments, including TRBV6-2 and TRBV6-3, those segments were excluded. In a later analysis, most CMV-associated TCR beta chains were found to appear HLA-restricted, with HLA associations seemingly driven largely by CMV exposure. A later genetic analysis reported fewer N-insertions in productive TCRs among donors in an Asian-associated ancestry cluster than the approximately 700-donor mean. Several of the top co-occurrence clusters appeared to be linked to parvovirus B19, influenza, CMV and Epstein-Barr virus, according to a later analysis. Sequencing depth was assumed to be roughly uniform across donors in the presence/absence analyses, though that assumption may not hold.

The germline V gene encodes CDR1 SGHTA and CDR2 FQGNSA. Measured from the cysteine to the phenylalanine, the CDR3 is 15 residues long. Only CDR3 DNA is held: 45 bases, read in frame from base 1. The germline ends are 11 bases apart after V is trimmed by 5 bases and J by 1 base. Library method: the immunoSEQ multiplex PCR assay. A mixture of 60 forward primers for TCR Vbeta segments and 13 reverse primers for TCR Jbeta segments was used in the multiplex PCR. The CDR3 region of rearranged TCR beta genes was amplified from genomic DNA with a multiplex PCR assay. The Illumina HiSeq System was used to sequence the amplified TCR beta libraries as 87-base-pair reads. The authors processed their data as follows. In a later analysis, some 80 million unique TCR beta chains were counted across the 500 to 850 repertoires, and around 11 million of these chains were shared by at least two donors. Raw reads were error-corrected and collapsed into unique sequences with a nearest-neighbor algorithm that merged closely related sequences to remove PCR and sequencing errors. To assign V, D and J gene segments, CDR3 sequences were aligned to IMGT reference sequences. For a sequence to be retained, at least a six-nucleotide match to both a V gene segment and a J gene segment was required. A rearrangement was called productive if the CDR3 had no stop codons and remained in frame with V and J, and every other rearrangement was called non-productive. CDR3 was defined according to IMGT convention as the region running from the second conserved V-encoded cysteine to the conserved J-encoded phenylalanine. The earlier analysis of more than 450 of the donors excluded sequences that lacked an unambiguous match to a single V gene segment. In an earlier analysis of 500 to 750 of the donors, V segments were called functional above 56.7% productive rearrangements and were called segregating when the between-donor standard deviation exceeded 5%. To diagnose cytomegalovirus status from the catalog of TCR beta chain sequences, a statistical classification framework was built. V and J gene assignment, in a later analysis, came from comparing TCR nucleotide sequences with IMGT/GENE-DB human TR gene sequences. In a later analysis, CDR3 sequences and most-parsimonious VDJ recombination scenarios were assigned using the TCRdist pipeline. In a later analysis, each TCR beta chain was defined by its CDR3 amino acid sequence together with its V-gene family, and reads without a unique V-gene family were excluded. A later analysis removed 592 highly shared, low-generation-probability nucleotide sequences to deal with suspected cross-contamination and a sequencing artifact. A later analysis calculated a clonal expansion index for each public chain from normalized within-repertoire ranks of inferred template counts. In a later analysis, generation probabilities were computed with a VDJ recombination model fitted to out-of-frame rearrangements, and the resulting probabilities were checked against IGoR. A later analysis scored TCR-TCR, TCR-HLA and TCR-CMV co-occurrence with hypergeometric tests, applying a repertoire-size bias correction to TCR pairs. A later analysis estimated false discovery rates by permuting HLA or CMV assignments 20 times. In a later analysis, co-occurring TCRs were grouped with DBSCAN, and TCRdist sequence similarity was added when clustering was performed within HLA-allele-positive subsets. Repertoires with fewer than 30,000 or more than 120,000 public chains were left out of co-occurrence clustering, as were a handful of repertoires with anomalous nucleotide sharing. TCRdb re-hosts the immuneACCESS table, in-frame sequences only. Its copies lack some clones; in the studies checked, an unresolved V gene accounts for under half of them, and the cause for the rest is not known. V and J calls and clone size come straight from that table; D and trimming were deduced from the DNA. This sample comprises over 60,000 clones, 60% to 75% of them detected only once. The ten largest clones represent about an eighth of the sample.

About this clone itself: Its antigen specificity is not known. Base qualities were left out, and no much larger clone turns up one base away.

The cohort was made up of approximately 670 healthy bone marrow donors. All cohort members were sampled while nominally healthy, although unrecorded immune exposures were likely present. The donor tested CMV seronegative, placing the donor among the 350 or so seronegative members of the cohort. Every donor gave a peripheral blood sample, and the peripheral blood mononuclear cells from that sample were used for TCR beta sequencing. Genomic DNA was extracted from the blood cell samples with the Qiagen DNeasy Blood Extraction Kit. This TCR derives from a man aged 70 or older in good health and CMV-seronegative. Input material: PBMCs. In this chain, TRBV7-2 is recombined with TRBJ2-2, with the D gene uncertain. The bases read TGTGCCAGCAGCCCTGTGACTCAGAACACCGGGGAGCTGTTTTTT. Translation gives CASSPVTQNTGELFF.